The 8 T cell receptor beta chains below come from one sample, sequenced in a study of T cell responses to AZD1222 COVID-19 vaccine. This table comes from immunoSEQ multiplex PCR, and its TCRdb copy is limited to in-frame clones, with some not included. Here the sample spans 95,000 to 150,000 clones, 85% being singletons. This material consisted of peripheral blood, taken 28 days after the second AZD1222 dose. These receptors were collected from an adult who received the AZD1222 COVID-19 vaccine.

In regard to this clone: A junction end diverges from the germline sequence, so it may reflect a read error. The rearrangement joins TRBV27 to TRBJ2-7; 7 bases agree with TRBD1. Per the germline V gene, CDR1 is MNHEY and CDR2 is SMNVEV (reference sequence). This CDR3 spans 13 amino acids. The CDR3 region is CVSSWDSRYEQYF. CDR3 sequence (DNA): TGTGTCAGCAGTTGGGACAGTCGCTACGAGCAGTACTTC.

This chain uses TRBV7-2 with TRBJ2-5, with TRBD1 matching 7 bases. Germline lookup yields CDR1 SGHTA and CDR2 FQGNSA. Losses at the gene ends were 4 bases for V and 1 base for J; bases not matched to a gene: 6. This CDR3 contains 15 residues. The CDR3 DNA reads as TGTGCCAGCAGCTCCCAAGGGACAGTCCAAGAGACCCAGTACTTC. It codes for CASSSQGTVQETQYF.

This chain uses TRBV4-1 with TRBJ1-5; D unresolved. Germline V gives CDR1 MGHRA, CDR2 YSYEKL. The CDR3 consists of 17 residues. Trimming removed 4 bases from V and 0 bases from J, with 16 bases in between. CDR3 sequence reads: CASSPERVTSSNQPQHF. DNA for the CDR3: TGCGCCAGCAGCCCCGAGCGGGTCACTAGTAGCAATCAGCCCCAGCATTTT.

The V call is TRBV30, the J call TRBJ1-3; D uncertain. The CDR3 has 13 residues. V gave up 3 bases and J gave up 2 bases, with 8 bases separating them. Germline CDR1 and CDR2: GTSNPN and SVGIG (reference sequence). CDR3 amino acids: CAWSSGTGNTIYF. As DNA, the CDR3 is TGTGCCTGGAGCTCAGGAACTGGAAACACCATATATTTT.

The chain employs TRBV6-5 and TRBJ2-1; possible D gene TRBD2, 7 bases. Germline-derived CDR1 and CDR2 are MNHEY and SVGAGI. The CDR3 loop spans 13 amino acids. V lost 10 bases, J lost 10 bases, and 20 bases lay in between. The CDR3 nucleotides read TGTGCCACCGACAAAGCGGGACAACGGGAGCAGTTCTTC. This encodes CATDKAGQREQFF.

V is TRBV12-3 or TRBV12-4 and J is TRBJ2-5; maybe TRBD2 (5 bases). CDR3 length: 11 amino acids. V lost 7 bases, J lost 2 bases, and 5 bases lay in between. In DNA form, the CDR3 reads TGTGCCAGCACGGGGCAAGAGACCCAGTACTTC. Its protein is CASTGQETQYF.

This clone was seen only once. The chain couples TRBV19 to TRBJ1-5; D unclear. The germline gives CDR1 LNHDA, CDR2 SQIVND (reference sequence). The V end lost 1 base, the J end lost 7 bases, and 17 bases lay between the germline ends. The CDR3 covers 16 residues. The chain's CDR3 is CASSIAGSLRGQPQHF. CDR3 DNA: TGTGCCAGTAGTATAGCGGGCAGCCTCCGCGGGCAGCCCCAGCATTTT.

The J gene is TRBJ1-1, the V gene TRBV6-5; D might be TRBD1 (6 bases). The CDR3 loop spans 13 amino acids. CDR1 and CDR2 (germline): MNHEY, SVGAGI. V was cut by 6 bases and J by 4 bases, with 12 bases left in between. The CDR3 sequence is CASRGGAGTEAFF. As DNA, the CDR3 is TGTGCCAGCAGAGGGGGGGCAGGCACTGAAGCTTTCTTT.